At least ten counts were recorded for the clone carrying this T cell receptor beta chain. The antigen is unknown. The source of the sample is a study of human T cells and chemical hapten exposure. Time point meaning: pre-sensitization, week 0. As to treatment: therapeutic diphenylcyclopropenone sensitization with weekly scalp DPC. From whole blood left unfractionated, total RNA was extracted. One entry per CDR3 protein, called by TCRdb with MiXCR from the RACE reads. The sample includes about 80,000 distinct CDR3 sequences, 14% of them seen just once. This CDR3 spans 12 amino acids. Per germline, CDR1 SQVTM and CDR2 ANQGSEA. V was cut by 3 bases and J by 4 bases, with 9 bases left in between. Study-wide results and caveats: Large CDR3 similarity clusters arose significantly more often from expanded TCRs than from controls. Because they had alopecia, donors may respond immunologically unlike healthy people.

The clonotype was recovered from a woman aged 45-65 years with alopecia areata. Some clones in this sample may be carry-over from other donors' samples. Sequences were derived from whole blood, sampled in connection with sensitization to the hapten diphenylcyclopropenone (DPC). This chain connects TRBV29-1 to TRBJ2-5; D gene unclear. DNA of the CDR3: TGCAGCGTTGATGTCGATGGAGAGACCCAGTACTTC. This sequence encodes CSVDVDGETQYF.